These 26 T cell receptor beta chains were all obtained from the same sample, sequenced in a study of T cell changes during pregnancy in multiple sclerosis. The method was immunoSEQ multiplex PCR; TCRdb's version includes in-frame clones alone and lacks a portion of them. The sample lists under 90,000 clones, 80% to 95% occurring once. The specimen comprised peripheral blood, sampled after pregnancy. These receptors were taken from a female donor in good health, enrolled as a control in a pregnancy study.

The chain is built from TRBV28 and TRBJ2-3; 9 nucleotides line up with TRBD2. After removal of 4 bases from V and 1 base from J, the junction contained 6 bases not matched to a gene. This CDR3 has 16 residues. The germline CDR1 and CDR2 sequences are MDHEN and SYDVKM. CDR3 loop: CASSSIAGAGTDTQYF. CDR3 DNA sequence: TGTGCCAGCAGTTCCATAGCGGGAGCGGGCACAGATACGCAGTATTTT.

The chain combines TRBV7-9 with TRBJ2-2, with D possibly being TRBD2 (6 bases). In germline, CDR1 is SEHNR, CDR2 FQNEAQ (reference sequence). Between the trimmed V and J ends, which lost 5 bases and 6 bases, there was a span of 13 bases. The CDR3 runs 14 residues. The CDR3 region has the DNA TGTGCCAGCAGCCTTTTAGGGGAGGCCGGGGAGCTGTTTTTT. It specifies CASSLLGEAGELFF.

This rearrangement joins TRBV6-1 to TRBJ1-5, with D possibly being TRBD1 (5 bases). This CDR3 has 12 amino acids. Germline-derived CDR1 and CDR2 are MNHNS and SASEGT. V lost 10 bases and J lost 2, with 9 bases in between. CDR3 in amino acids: CATDRGNQPQHF. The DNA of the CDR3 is TGTGCCACCGACAGAGGCAATCAGCCCCAGCATTTT.

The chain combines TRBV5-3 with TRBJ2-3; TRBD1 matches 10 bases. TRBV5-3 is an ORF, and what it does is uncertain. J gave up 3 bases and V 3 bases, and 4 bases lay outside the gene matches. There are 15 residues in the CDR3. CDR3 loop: CARSWDRGGTDTQYF. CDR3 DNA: TGTGCCAGAAGCTGGGACAGGGGAGGGACAGATACGCAGTATTTT.

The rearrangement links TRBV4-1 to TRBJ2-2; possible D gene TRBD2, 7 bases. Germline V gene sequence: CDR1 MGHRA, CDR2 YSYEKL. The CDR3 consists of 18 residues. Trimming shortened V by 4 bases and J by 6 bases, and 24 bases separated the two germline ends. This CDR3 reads CASSPIREPRGRAGELFF. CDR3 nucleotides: TGCGCCAGCAGCCCGATCAGGGAACCGAGGGGGAGGGCCGGGGAGCTGTTTTTT.

CDR3 coding DNA: TGTGCCAGTAGTCCGGGAGCTCAAATAGATACGCAGTATTTT. Its translation is CASSPGAQIDTQYF. V gene TRBV19 combines with J gene TRBJ2-3, with D maybe TRBD2 (6 bases). V was pared by 5 bases and J by 5 bases, with 14 bases between. This CDR3 spans 14 amino acids. Germline CDR1 is LNHDA and CDR2 is SQIVND (reference sequence).

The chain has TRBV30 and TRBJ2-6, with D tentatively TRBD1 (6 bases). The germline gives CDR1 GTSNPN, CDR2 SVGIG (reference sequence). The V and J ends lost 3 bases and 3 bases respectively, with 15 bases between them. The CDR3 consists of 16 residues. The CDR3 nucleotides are TGTGCCTGGAGCGCCGCAGGGGATAGTGGGGCCAACGTCCTGACTTTC. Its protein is CAWSAAGDSGANVLTF.

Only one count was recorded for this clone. The CDR3 sequence is CASSPDLPSSYNEQFF. The CDR3 bases are TGTGCCAGCAGCCCGGACTTACCGAGCTCCTACAATGAGCAGTTCTTC. This rearrangement joins TRBV4-2 to TRBJ2-1; D is perhaps TRBD2 (5 bases). Trimming took off 4 bases at V and 0 bases at J, with 13 bases between the two ends. The V gene's germline CDR1 is LGHNA and CDR2 YNFKEQ. The CDR3 covers 16 residues.

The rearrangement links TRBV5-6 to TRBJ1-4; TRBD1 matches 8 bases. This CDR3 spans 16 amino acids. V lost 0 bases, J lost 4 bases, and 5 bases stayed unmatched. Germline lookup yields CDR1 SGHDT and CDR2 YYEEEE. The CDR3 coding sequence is TGTGCCAGCAGCTTGGCCGGACAGGGCCGTAATGAAAAACTGTTTTTT. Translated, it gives CASSLAGQGRNEKLFF.

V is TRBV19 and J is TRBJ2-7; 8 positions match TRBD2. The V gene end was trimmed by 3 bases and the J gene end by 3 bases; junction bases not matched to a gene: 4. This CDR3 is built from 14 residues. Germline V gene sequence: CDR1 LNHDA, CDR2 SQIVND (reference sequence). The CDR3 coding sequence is TGTGCCAGTAGTATGCAACGGGAGGGCTACGAGCAGTACTTC. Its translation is CASSMQREGYEQYF.

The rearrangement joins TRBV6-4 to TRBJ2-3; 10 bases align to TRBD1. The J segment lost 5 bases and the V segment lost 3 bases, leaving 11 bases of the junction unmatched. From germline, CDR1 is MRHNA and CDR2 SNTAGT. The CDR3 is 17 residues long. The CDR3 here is CASSELPDRGMGDTQYF. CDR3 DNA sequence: TGTGCCAGCAGTGAGCTACCGGACAGGGGGATGGGAGATACGCAGTATTTT.

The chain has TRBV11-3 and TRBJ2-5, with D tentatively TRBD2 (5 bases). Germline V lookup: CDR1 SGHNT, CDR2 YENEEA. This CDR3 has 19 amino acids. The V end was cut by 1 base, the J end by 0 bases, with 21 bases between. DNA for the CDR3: TGTGCCAGCAGCTTAGTGGACTCCCGGACTCCCATCTACCAAGAGACCCAGTACTTC. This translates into CASSLVDSRTPIYQETQYF.

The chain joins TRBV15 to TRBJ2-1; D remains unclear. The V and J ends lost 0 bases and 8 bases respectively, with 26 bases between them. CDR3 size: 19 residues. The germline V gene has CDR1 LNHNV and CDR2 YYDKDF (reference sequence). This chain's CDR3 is CATSRDIFDRQVYGYEQFF. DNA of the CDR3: TGTGCCACCAGCAGAGATATTTTTGACCGCCAGGTATACGGCTATGAGCAGTTCTTC.

The CDR3 nucleotides read TGTGCCAGCTCACCGACCGGGACAGTTAACACGGCCCAGCATTTT. It specifies CASSPTGTVNTAQHF. The chain links TRBV18 to TRBJ1-5; 7 nucleotides line up with TRBD1. The CDR3 sequence is 15 residues long. The germline V gene has CDR1 KGHSH and CDR2 LQKENI. Germline trimming cut 3 bases from V and 11 bases from J; bases unmatched to any gene: 13.

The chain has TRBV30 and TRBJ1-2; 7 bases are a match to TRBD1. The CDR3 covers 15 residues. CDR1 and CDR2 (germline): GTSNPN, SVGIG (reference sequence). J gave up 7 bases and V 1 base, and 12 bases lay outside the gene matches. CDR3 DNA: TGTGCCTGGAGTGCCTTGGGACAGACGTACGGTGGCTACACCTTC. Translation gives CAWSALGQTYGGYTF.

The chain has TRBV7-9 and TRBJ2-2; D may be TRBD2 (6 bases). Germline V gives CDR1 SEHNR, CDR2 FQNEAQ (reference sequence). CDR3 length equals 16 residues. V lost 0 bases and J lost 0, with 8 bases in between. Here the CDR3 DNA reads TGTGCCAGCAGCTTAGCGGGGGGAACGAACACCGGGGAGCTGTTTTTT. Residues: CASSLAGGTNTGELFF.

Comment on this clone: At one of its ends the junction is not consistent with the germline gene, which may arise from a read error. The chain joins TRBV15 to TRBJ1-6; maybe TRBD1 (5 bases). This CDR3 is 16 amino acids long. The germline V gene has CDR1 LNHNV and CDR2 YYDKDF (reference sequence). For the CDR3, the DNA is TGTGCCACCAGCAGAGATGCGGGGGTTAGAAGCTCACTCCTCCACTTT. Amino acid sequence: CATSRDAGVRSSLLHF. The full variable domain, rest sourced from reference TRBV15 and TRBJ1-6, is DAMVIQNPRYQVTQFGKPVTLSCSQTLNHNVMYWYQQKSSQAPKLLFHYYDKDFNNEADTPDNFQSRRPNTSFCFLDIRSPGLGDTAMYLCATSRDAGVRSSLLHFGNGTRLTVT.

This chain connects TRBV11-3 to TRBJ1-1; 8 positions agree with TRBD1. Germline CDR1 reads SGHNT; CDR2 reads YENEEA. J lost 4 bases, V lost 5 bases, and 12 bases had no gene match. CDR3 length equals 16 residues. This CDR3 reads CASSARTGNGSTEAFF. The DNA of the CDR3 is TGTGCCAGCAGCGCCCGGACAGGGAATGGAAGCACTGAAGCTTTCTTT.

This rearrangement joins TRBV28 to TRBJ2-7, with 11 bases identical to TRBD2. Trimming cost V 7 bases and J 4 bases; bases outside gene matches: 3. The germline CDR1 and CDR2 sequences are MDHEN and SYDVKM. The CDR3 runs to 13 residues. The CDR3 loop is CASTLAGGYEQYF. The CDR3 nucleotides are TGTGCCAGCACCCTAGCGGGAGGATACGAGCAGTACTTC.

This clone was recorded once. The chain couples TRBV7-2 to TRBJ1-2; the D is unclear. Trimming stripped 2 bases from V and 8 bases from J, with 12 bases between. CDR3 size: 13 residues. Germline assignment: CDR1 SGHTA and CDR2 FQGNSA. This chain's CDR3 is CASSLRNSGGYTF. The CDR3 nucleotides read TGTGCCAGCAGCTTAAGGAATTCGGGAGGCTACACCTTC.

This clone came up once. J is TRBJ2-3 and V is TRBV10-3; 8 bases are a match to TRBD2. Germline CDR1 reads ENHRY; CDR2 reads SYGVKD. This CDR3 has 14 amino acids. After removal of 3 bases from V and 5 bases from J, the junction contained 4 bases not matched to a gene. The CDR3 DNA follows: TGTGCCATCAGTGACGGGGGGGCCAGAGATACGCAGTATTTT. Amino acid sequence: CAISDGGARDTQYF.

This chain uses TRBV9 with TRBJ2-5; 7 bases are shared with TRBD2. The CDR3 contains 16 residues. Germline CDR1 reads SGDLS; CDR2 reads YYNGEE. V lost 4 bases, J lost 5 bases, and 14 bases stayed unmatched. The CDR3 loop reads CASSTAPAGAGETQYF. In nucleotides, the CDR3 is TGTGCCAGCAGCACCGCCCCGGCGGGAGCTGGGGAGACCCAGTACTTC.

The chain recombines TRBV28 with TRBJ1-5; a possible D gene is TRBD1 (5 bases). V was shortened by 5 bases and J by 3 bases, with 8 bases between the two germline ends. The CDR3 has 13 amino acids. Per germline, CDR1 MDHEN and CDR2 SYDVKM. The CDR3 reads CASSPTVNQPQHF. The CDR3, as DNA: TGTGCCAGCAGTCCGACAGTCAATCAGCCCCAGCATTTT. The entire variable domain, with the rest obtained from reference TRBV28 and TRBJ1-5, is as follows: DVKVTQSSRYLVKRTGEKVFLECVQDMDHENMFWYRQDPGLGLRLIYFSYDVKMKEKGDIPEGYSVSREKKERFSLILESASTNQTSMYLCASSPTVNQPQHFGDGTRLSIL.

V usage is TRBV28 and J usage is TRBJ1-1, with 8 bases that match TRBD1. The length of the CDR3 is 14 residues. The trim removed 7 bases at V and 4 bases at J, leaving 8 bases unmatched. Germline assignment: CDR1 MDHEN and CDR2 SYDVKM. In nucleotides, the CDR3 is TGTGCCAGCACCGTGCCAGGGGGCGGCACTGAAGCTTTCTTT. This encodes CASTVPGGGTEAFF.

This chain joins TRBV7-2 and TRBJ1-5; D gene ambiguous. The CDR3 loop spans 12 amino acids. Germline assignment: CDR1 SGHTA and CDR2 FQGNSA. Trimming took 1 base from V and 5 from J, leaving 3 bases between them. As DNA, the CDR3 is TGTGCCAGCAGCTTAGACTATCAGCCCCAGCATTTT. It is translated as CASSLDYQPQHF. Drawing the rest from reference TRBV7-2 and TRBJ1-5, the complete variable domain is GAGVSQSPSNKVTEKGKDVELRCDPISGHTALYWYRQSLGQGLEFLIYFQGNSAPDKSGLPSDRFSAERTGGSVSTLTIQRTQQEDSAVYLCASSLDYQPQHFGDGTRLSIL.

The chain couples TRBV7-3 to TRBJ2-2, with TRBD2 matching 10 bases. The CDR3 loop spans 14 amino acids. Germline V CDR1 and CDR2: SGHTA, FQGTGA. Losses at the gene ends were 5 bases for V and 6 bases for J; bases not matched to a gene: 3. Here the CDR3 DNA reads TGTGCCAGCAGCCCGAGCGGGAGGGCCGGGGAGCTGTTTTTT. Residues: CASSPSGRAGELFF.